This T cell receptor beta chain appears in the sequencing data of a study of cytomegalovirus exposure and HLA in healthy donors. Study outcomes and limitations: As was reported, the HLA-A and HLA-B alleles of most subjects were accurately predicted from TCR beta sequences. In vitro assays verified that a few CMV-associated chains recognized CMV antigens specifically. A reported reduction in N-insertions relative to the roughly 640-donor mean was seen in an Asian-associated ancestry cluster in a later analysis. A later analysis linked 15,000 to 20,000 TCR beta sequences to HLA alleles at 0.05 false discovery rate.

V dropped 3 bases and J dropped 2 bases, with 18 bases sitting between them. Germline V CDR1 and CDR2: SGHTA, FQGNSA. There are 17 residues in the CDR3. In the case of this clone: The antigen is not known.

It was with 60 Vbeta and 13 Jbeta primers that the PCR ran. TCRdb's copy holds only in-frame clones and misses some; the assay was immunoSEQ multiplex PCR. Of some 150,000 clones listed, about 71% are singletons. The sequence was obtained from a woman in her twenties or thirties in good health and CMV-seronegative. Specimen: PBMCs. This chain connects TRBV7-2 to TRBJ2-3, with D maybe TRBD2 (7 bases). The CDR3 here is CASSFFLGGPLTDTQYF. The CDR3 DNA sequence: TGTGCCAGCAGCTTCTTTTTGGGGGGGCCCCTCACAGATACGCAGTATTTT.